These T cell receptor beta chains were read from a single sample in a study of T cell responses to AZD1222 COVID-19 vaccine. This table comes from immunoSEQ multiplex PCR, and its TCRdb copy is limited to in-frame clones, with some not included. The sample includes over 100,000 clones, around 87% of them seen just once. The source material was peripheral blood, sampled 28 days after the second AZD1222 dose. These receptors were obtained from an adult who received the AZD1222 COVID-19 vaccine. Both conserved end residues are trimmed from each CDR3.

J | length | V | CDR3
TRBJ1-5 | 9 | TRBV2 | ASSRDRAQH
TRBJ2-2 | 13 | TRBV9 | ASSVKSLSTGELF
TRBJ1-5 | 13 | TRBV4-3 | ASSQRAGDGQPQH
TRBJ2-3 | 14 | TRBV9 | ASSVASGKDLSTQY
TRBJ1-1 | 13 | TRBV5-6 | ASSLAGQGNTEAF
TRBJ1-4 | 14 | TRBV7-2 | ASRSGDSPSLEKLF
TRBJ1-5 | 12 | TRBV6-5 | ASSSGTVYQPQH
TRBJ2-7 | 12 | TRBV3-1/TRBV3-2 | ASSQGQGLFEQY
TRBJ2-1 | 14 | TRBV30 | AWSVLAGGPWDEQF
TRBJ1-2 | 12 | TRBV2 | ASGSFLANYGYT
TRBJ1-6 | 14 | TRBV6-2/TRBV6-3 | ASSYVGSSYNSPLH
TRBJ1-1 | 11 | TRBV11-2 | ASSKSMNTEAF
TRBJ2-1 | 12 | TRBV7-2 | ASTLRGFDNEQF
TRBJ2-3 | 13 | TRBV7-2 | ASSFAGLSKDTQY
TRBJ2-6 | 11 | TRBV6-5 | ASRRGGANVLT
TRBJ2-1 | 12 | TRBV29-1 | SAPDRGFYNEQF
TRBJ1-1 | 12 | TRBV7-3 | ASSLIGGSGEAF
TRBJ2-5 | 13 | TRBV19 | ASSPRTGGQETQY
TRBJ2-2 | 12 | TRBV5-5 | ASSFSGETGELF
TRBJ1-4 | 12 | TRBV28 | ASSFPQRNEKLF
TRBJ2-3 | 11 | TRBV11-2 | ASSLDFTDTQY
TRBJ1-6 | 13 | TRBV13 | ASSSRRTGNSPLH
TRBJ1-1 | 9 | TRBV19 | ASTSGAEAF
TRBJ2-7 | 12 | TRBV10-3 | AISESGPTYEQY
TRBJ1-2 | 13 | TRBV29-1 | SAVLRDRGGFGYT
TRBJ2-5 | 16 | TRBV7-9 | ASSLWALKQGIGETQY
TRBJ1-1 | 11 | TRBV12-3/TRBV12-4 | ASTRRDGTEAF
TRBJ2-3 | 15 | TRBV3-1/TRBV3-2 | ASSQDLGLNSADTQY
TRBJ1-6 | 12 | TRBV6-5 | ASSRGQGNSPLH
TRBJ2-1 | 14 | TRBV5-4 | ASSLARLAPLNEQF
TRBJ1-1 | 13 | TRBV10-3 | AISEFGAADTEAF
TRBJ2-3 | 16 | TRBV27 | ASSTLGVLADPTDTQY
TRBJ1-4 | 13 | TRBV19 | ASSPTLGAFEKLF
TRBJ2-6 | 13 | TRBV7-6 | ASSRTSPGANVLT
TRBJ2-1 | 12 | TRBV7-2 | ASGGLVRVNEQF
TRBJ2-7 | 12 | TRBV25-1 | ASSEVSGGGEQY